Each of the 23 T cell receptor beta chains below was sequenced from the same sample in a study of cytomegalovirus exposure and HLA in healthy donors. A multiplex PCR was run with 60 Vbeta primers and 13 Jbeta primers. Produced via immunoSEQ multiplex PCR; TCRdb's table is partial and in-frame only. The sample contains more than 150,000 clones, roughly four fifths of which appear only once. Material: PBMCs. Every receptor here comes from a man in his forties or fifties in good health and CMV-seronegative.

This chain uses TRBV5-6 with TRBJ2-2, with D tentatively TRBD2 (6 bases). CDR3 length equals 15 residues. CDR1 and CDR2 (germline): SGHDT, YYEEEE. V lost 1 base and J lost 1, with 8 bases in between. CDR3 in DNA: TGTGCCAGCAGCTTGTGGCGGGAGAACACCGGGGAGCTGTTTTTT. Residues: CASSLWRENTGELFF.

The chain couples TRBV19 to TRBJ1-2, with D possibly TRBD1 on 6 matching bases. This CDR3 spans 14 amino acids. Trimming removed 1 base from V and 3 bases from J, with 9 bases in between. Germline values: CDR1 LNHDA, CDR2 SQIVND (reference sequence). The CDR3 bases are TGTGCCAGTAGTATAGCCAGGGGCGACTATGGCTACACCTTC. Protein product: CASSIARGDYGYTF.

The rearrangement uses TRBV18 and TRBJ2-1; weak D call: TRBD2 (5 bases). This CDR3 contains 17 residues. The germline CDR1 and CDR2 sequences are KGHSH and LQKENI. The ends were cut back, 1 base at V and 0 bases at J, with 13 bases in the middle. The CDR3 sequence is CASSPLSSESSYNEQFF. The DNA for the CDR3 is TGTGCCAGCTCACCACTGAGTAGCGAAAGCTCCTACAATGAGCAGTTCTTC.

CDR3 sequence reads: CSVRQAHSGNTIYF. The CDR3 bases are TGCAGCGTTAGACAGGCTCACTCTGGAAACACCATATATTTT. The chain has TRBV29-1 and TRBJ1-3, with D possibly TRBD1 on 6 matching bases. Germline CDR1 and CDR2: SQVTM and ANQGSEA. CDR3 size: 14 residues. The germline V and J ends were trimmed by 5 bases and 0 bases, with 11 bases remaining between them.

This chain uses TRBV5-1 with TRBJ2-1; TRBD1 aligns across 7 bases. Germline loops: CDR1 SGHRS, CDR2 YFSETQ. The length of the CDR3 is 15 residues. Trimming removed 4 bases from V and 0 bases from J; junction bases left unmatched: 4. CDR3 nucleotides: TGCGCCAGCAGCGAGGGACAGACCTCCTACAATGAGCAGTTCTTC. Amino acid sequence: CASSEGQTSYNEQFF.

The rearrangement links TRBV7-2 to TRBJ1-1; TRBD1 is a possible D gene (6 bases). V lost 5 bases to trimming and J lost 4 bases, with 11 bases between them. The CDR3 covers 13 residues. The germline CDR1 and CDR2 sequences are SGHTA and FQGNSA. In nucleotides, the CDR3 is TGTGCCAGCAGCATACAGGGAAGCACTGAAGCTTTCTTT. Translating it yields CASSIQGSTEAFF.

The chain recombines TRBV7-2 with TRBJ2-2; 8 bases fit TRBD2. The CDR3 contains 14 residues. J was trimmed by 6 bases and V by 3 bases; bases with no gene match: 3. The germline V gene has CDR1 SGHTA and CDR2 FQGNSA. The CDR3 sequence is CASSFSGSPGELFF. In nucleotides, the CDR3 is TGTGCCAGCAGCTTCAGCGGGAGCCCCGGGGAGCTGTTTTTT.

The genes are TRBV7-3 and TRBJ1-1; the match to TRBD1 covers 8 bases. Per germline, CDR1 SGHTA and CDR2 FQGTGA. There are 13 residues in the CDR3. V shed 3 bases, J shed 8 bases, and the junction held 5 bases outside the gene matches. The CDR3 sequence: CASSLDREEEAFF. The CDR3 nucleotides are TGTGCCAGCAGCTTGGACAGGGAGGAAGAAGCTTTCTTT.

This clone occurred a few times. This CDR3 reads CASSLWGQGAEQYF. The CDR3 coding sequence is TGTGCCAGCAGCTTATGGGGACAGGGTGCCGAGCAGTACTTC. V and J are TRBV7-2 and TRBJ2-7, with TRBD1 matching 9 bases. There are 14 residues in the CDR3. CDR1 and CDR2 from the germline V gene are SGHTA and FQGNSA. V lost 2 bases, J lost 6 bases, and 5 bases stayed unmatched.

This rearrangement joins TRBV19 to TRBJ2-7; no reliable D call. Germline CDR1 reads LNHDA; CDR2 reads SQIVND (reference sequence). The CDR3 totals 14 residues. Trimming stripped 3 bases from V and 0 bases from J, with 9 bases between. As DNA, the CDR3 is TGTGCCAGTAGTATGTCCATAGACTCCTACGAGCAGTACTTC. The encoded protein is CASSMSIDSYEQYF.

The chain links TRBV5-1 to TRBJ2-7; 7 positions match TRBD2. Losses at the gene ends were 0 bases for V and 6 bases for J; bases not matched to a gene: 3. The CDR3 extends over 13 amino acids. Looked up from germline, CDR1 is SGHRS and CDR2 is YFSETQ. This CDR3 reads CASSLGGGVEQYF. In DNA, the CDR3 is TGCGCCAGCAGCTTGGGGGGGGGAGTCGAGCAGTACTTC.

J is TRBJ2-4 and V is TRBV4-3, with D maybe TRBD2 (5 bases). Germline V gene sequence: CDR1 LGHNA, CDR2 YSLEER. CDR3 length: 15 amino acids. V shed 2 bases and J shed 8 bases, with 16 bases lying between them. The CDR3 spells CASSQTHGGMDIQYF. As DNA, the CDR3 is TGCGCCAGCAGCCAAACTCACGGAGGAATGGACATTCAGTACTTC.

The chain is built from TRBV7-2 and TRBJ2-1, with a weak D call TRBD1 (6 bases). Germline V lookup: CDR1 SGHTA, CDR2 FQGNSA. The CDR3 sequence is 13 residues long. Trimming pared 6 bases from V and 3 bases from J, leaving 9 bases between. CDR3 sequence: CASRTGYYNEQFF. In DNA form, the CDR3 reads TGTGCCAGCAGAACAGGGTACTACAATGAGCAGTTCTTC.

The CDR3 protein is CASSFWWTGSTDTQYF. The CDR3 DNA is TGTGCCAGCAGCTTTTGGTGGACAGGGAGCACAGATACGCAGTATTTT. This chain connects TRBV7-9 to TRBJ2-3; 8 bases are shared with TRBD1. V lost 3 bases to trimming and J lost 0 bases; unmatched junction nucleotides: 5. This CDR3 contains 16 residues. CDR1 SEHNR and CDR2 FQNEAQ come from the germline V gene (reference sequence).

The chain links TRBV30 to TRBJ2-5; no reliable D call. This CDR3 contains 12 residues. Deletions cut 1 base from V and 2 bases from J, with 5 bases between. Germline CDR1 is GTSNPN and CDR2 is SVGIG (reference sequence). CDR3 sequence reads: CAWSELQETQYF. The CDR3 DNA is TGTGCCTGGAGTGAGCTACAAGAGACCCAGTACTTC.

V and J are TRBV27 and TRBJ2-7; 12 bases fit TRBD1. The length of the CDR3 is 14 residues. V gave up 6 bases and J gave up 7 bases; unmatched junction bases: 7. Germline V CDR1 and CDR2: MNHEY, SMNVEV (reference sequence). As DNA, the CDR3 is TGTGCCAGCAGGGGGGACAGGGGGCTCTTTGAGCAGTACTTC. It is translated as CASRGDRGLFEQYF.

The chain combines TRBV5-4 with TRBJ2-2, with D unclear. Germline V gives CDR1 SGHNT, CDR2 YYREEE (reference sequence). The CDR3 contains 16 residues. Deletions cut 1 base from V and 1 base from J, with 11 bases between. The CDR3 region has the DNA TGTGCCAGCAGCTTGCCGGCAGGTTTGAACACCGGGGAGCTGTTTTTT. Protein product: CASSLPAGLNTGELFF.

This clone has a handful of counts. V is TRBV5-1 and J is TRBJ2-1, with D tentatively TRBD2 (5 bases). Deletions cut 0 bases from V and 7 bases from J, with 8 bases between. The CDR3 loop spans 13 amino acids. The germline V gene has CDR1 SGHRS and CDR2 YFSETQ. The chain's CDR3 is CASSLATGNEQFF. The DNA of the CDR3 is TGCGCCAGCAGCTTGGCCACGGGGAATGAGCAGTTCTTC.

CDR3 loop: CASSQGVFGTDTQYF. The CDR3 coding sequence is TGTGCCAGCAGCCAGGGGGTTTTCGGCACAGATACGCAGTATTTT. This chain uses TRBV7-2 with TRBJ2-3; 7 bases map to TRBD1. CDR3 length equals 15 residues. Germline CDR1 is SGHTA and CDR2 is FQGNSA. V lost 5 bases, J lost 1 base, and 6 bases stayed unmatched.

The CDR3 sequence is CASSLGGGGNEQFF. CDR3 nucleotides: TGTGCCAGCAGCTTAGGGGGAGGGGGGAATGAGCAGTTCTTC. The rearrangement links TRBV7-3 to TRBJ2-1; a weak D match, TRBD2 (7 bases). The CDR3 has 14 residues. The V and J ends lost 2 bases and 7 bases respectively, with 12 bases between them. Germline CDR1 SGHTA, CDR2 FQGTGA.

The chain combines TRBV7-9 with TRBJ2-3, with a weak D call TRBD1 (6 bases). CDR3 size: 15 residues. CDR1 is SEHNR, CDR2 FQNEAQ, per germline (reference sequence). The V gene lost 3 bases and the J gene lost 2 bases, with 12 bases spanning the gap. DNA for the CDR3: TGTGCCAGCAGCTTGACAGGAACTAACACAGATACGCAGTATTTT. Its protein is CASSLTGTNTDTQYF.

This clone has only a few counts. J is TRBJ2-7 and V is TRBV6-6; 9 bases agree with TRBD1. CDR1 is MNHNY, CDR2 SVGAGI, per germline (reference sequence). The CDR3 runs 14 residues. V lost 8 bases, J lost 3 bases, and 8 bases stayed unmatched. The CDR3 reads CASYKQGADYEQYF. In DNA, the CDR3 is TGTGCCAGCTATAAACAGGGGGCGGACTACGAGCAGTACTTC.

This chain connects TRBV7-2 to TRBJ2-7; D may be TRBD2 (5 bases). This CDR3 region has 14 residues. The V end lost 1 base, the J end lost 6 bases, and 13 bases lay between the germline ends. Germline V CDR1 and CDR2: SGHTA, FQGNSA. CDR3 sequence: CASSLERREPEQYF. The CDR3 DNA reads as TGTGCCAGCAGCTTAGAAAGACGGGAACCCGAGCAGTACTTC.